This record covers a single T cell receptor beta chain. The CDR3 contains 13 residues. The germline V gene encodes CDR1 SQVTM and CDR2 ANQGSEA. V was pared by 4 bases and J by 8 bases, with 8 bases of the junction left unmatched. The primer mix had 60 Vbeta and 13 Jbeta primers. Clones were sequenced by immunoSEQ multiplex PCR, and TCRdb holds only the in-frame ones, with some missing. The data hold about 97,000 clones, with around 79% observed a single time. This record comes from a study of cytomegalovirus exposure and HLA in healthy donors. What was sequenced was PBMCs. V usage is TRBV29-1 and J usage is TRBJ1-2; 9 positions agree with TRBD1. The clonotype comes from a woman aged 40 to 50 in good health and CMV-seronegative. CDR3 nucleotide sequence: TGCAGCGTTGGTACAGGGGGCGCGAGCGGCTACACCTTC. Translated, it gives CSVGTGGASGYTF. The variable domain in full, with the rest retrieved from reference TRBV29-1 and TRBJ1-2, is SAVISQKPSRDICQRGTSLTIQCQVDSQVTMMFWYRQQPGQSLTLIATANQGSEATYESGFVIDKFPISRPNLTFSTLTVSNMSPEDSSIYLCSVGTGGASGYTFGSGTRLTVV.